This T cell receptor (beta chain) was documented in a study of blood T cells in healthy people across ages. The CDR3 is made up of 14 amino acids. Germline CDR1 MNHEY, CDR2 SVGEGT. With V trimmed by 6 bases and J by 5 bases, 9 bases remained unmatched. It was with a sample-barcoded 5' primer and a J-beta primer mix that a second PCR of about 6 to 11 cycles was run. TCRdb reanalysed the 5' RACE reads using MiXCR and keeps one entry per CDR3 protein. The data show about 780,000 distinct CDR3 sequences, with 25% to 30% seen just once and about 2.9% held by the top ten. Broader study findings: Changes seen in expanded clonotypes were possibly confounded by donor CMV status left unknown. Older age coincided with a roughly linear decline in TCR beta diversity per million T cells. TCR beta diversity was tightly associated with the proportion of naive T cells.

A few counts support this clonotype. What it binds is not known. The individuals who served as donors were healthy Caucasians living in Russia, aged roughly 6 to 90. Another study also made use of these data, one on T cells of mothers and their children.

The receptor was isolated from a boy aged 5 to 17 in good health. V gene TRBV6-2 or TRBV6-3 combines with J gene TRBJ1-2; the match to TRBD1 covers 7 bases. Sequences were obtained from blood. The CDR3 loop is CASRPTGSVYGYTF. CDR3 in DNA: TGTGCCAGCAGACCGACAGGGTCAGTGTATGGCTACACCTTC.